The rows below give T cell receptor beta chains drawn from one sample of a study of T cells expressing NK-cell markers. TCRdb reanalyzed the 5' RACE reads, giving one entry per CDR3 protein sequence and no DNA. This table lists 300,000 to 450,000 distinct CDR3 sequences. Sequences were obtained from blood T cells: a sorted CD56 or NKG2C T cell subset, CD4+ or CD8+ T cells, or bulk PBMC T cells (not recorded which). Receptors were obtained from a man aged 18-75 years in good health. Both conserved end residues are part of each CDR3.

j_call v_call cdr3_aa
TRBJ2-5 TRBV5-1 CASSPRPLSEETQYF
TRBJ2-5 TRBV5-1 CASSLMGQGSGETQYF
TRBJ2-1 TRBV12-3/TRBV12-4 CASRSQGVGEQFF
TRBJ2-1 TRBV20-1 CSARRGPAYNEQFF
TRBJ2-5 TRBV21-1 CASSHSHRGTVWAQETQYF
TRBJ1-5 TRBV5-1 CASSGETRGYSNQPQHF
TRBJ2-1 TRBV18 CASSPRTGKSYNEQFF
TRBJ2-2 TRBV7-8 CASSLSHGGTGELFF
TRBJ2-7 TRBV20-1 CSATPAGVFNYEQYF
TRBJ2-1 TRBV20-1 CSARSLGGYNEQFF
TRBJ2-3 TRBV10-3 CAISDDGRGASTTDTQYF
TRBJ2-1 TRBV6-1 CASNPGLAGGRYNEQFF
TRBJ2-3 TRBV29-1 CSVETSGNTDTQYF
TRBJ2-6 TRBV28 CASSQRGAGANVLTF
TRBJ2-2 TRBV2 CASRGRVKDTGELFF
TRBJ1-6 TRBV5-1 CASSIGHVPDNSPLHF
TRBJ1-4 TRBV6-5 CASSYTGGFNEKLFF
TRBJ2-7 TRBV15 CATSRRQETLYEQYF
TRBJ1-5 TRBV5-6 CASSLFGTGRSNQPQHF
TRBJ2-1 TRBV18 CASSPPGRDEQFF
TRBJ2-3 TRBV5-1 CASSFRFTSTDTQYF
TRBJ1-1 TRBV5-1 CASSAVRGTEAFF
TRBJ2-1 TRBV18 CASSPLSGALSSYNEQFF
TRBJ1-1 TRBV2 CASRQTVNTEAFF
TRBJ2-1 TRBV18 CASSSEQGTNEQFF
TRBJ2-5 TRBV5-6 CASSLVPREQETQYF
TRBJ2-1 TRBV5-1 CASSEQTGVQGEQFF
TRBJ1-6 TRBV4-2 CASSQDKGGYNSPLHF
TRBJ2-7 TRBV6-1 CASSRRTSGRIGEQYF
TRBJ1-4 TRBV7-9 CASSPPGGEKLFF
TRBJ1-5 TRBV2 CASNRFGQPQHF
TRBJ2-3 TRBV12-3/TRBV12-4 CASSFGKRITDTQYF
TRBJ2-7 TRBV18 CASSPPGSLAGSYEQYF
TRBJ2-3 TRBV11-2 CASRGWTSGHLADTQYF
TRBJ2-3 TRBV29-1 CSVVLAGIGDTQYF
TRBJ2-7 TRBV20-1 CSVTPGGKGYVLEQYF
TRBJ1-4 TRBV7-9 CASSTGRRKLFF
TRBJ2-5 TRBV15 CATSMDRVGEETQYF
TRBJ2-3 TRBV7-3 CASSLLGRLRQGRADTQYF
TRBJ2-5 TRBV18 CASSAGTVPSQTQYF
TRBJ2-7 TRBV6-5 CASSYSRGNTYEQYF
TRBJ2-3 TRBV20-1 CSAPSGGGDTQYF
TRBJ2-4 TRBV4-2 CASSQELLRAGQNIQYF
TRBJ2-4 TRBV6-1 CASSRTGPTAKNIQYF
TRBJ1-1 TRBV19 CASRTPETGYTEAFF
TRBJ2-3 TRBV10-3 CAIAASGGPATQYF
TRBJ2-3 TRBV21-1 CASSATSKPTDTQYF
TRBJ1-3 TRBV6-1 CASIRPNSGNTIYF
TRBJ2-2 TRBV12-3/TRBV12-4 CASSLAGGRYTGELFF
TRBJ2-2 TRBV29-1 CSVSNLQQGGTGELFF
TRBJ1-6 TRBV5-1 CASKDGSYNSPLHF
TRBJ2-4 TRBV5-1 CASSLDGNIQYF
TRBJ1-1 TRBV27 CASSRGINRNTEAFF
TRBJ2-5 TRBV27 CASSWGKQETQYF
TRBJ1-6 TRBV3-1 CASTNRQGGSPLHF
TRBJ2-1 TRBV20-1 CSAIAGGQVTGSYNEQFF
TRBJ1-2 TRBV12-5 CASGSTVNYGYTF